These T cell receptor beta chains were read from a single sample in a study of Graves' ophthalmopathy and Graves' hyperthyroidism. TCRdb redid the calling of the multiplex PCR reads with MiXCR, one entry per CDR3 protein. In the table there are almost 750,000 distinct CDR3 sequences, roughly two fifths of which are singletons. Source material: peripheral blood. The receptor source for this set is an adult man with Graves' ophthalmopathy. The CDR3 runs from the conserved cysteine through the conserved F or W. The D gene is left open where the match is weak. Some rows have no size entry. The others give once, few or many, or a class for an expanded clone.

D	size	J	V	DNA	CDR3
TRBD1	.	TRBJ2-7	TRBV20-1	TGCAGTGCTAGGAGGGGGCACACGGTGGGGGAGCAGTACTTC	CSARRGHTVGEQYF
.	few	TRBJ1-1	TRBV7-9	TGTGCCAGCAGCTTCACGGCGAAGGGATTCAGGGGAGGACGAACTGAAGCTTTCTTT	CASSFTAKGFRGGRTEAFF
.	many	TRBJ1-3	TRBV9	TGTGCCAGCAGCGTCGACGCAGGGGTGGGAAACACCATATATTTT	CASSVDAGVGNTIYF
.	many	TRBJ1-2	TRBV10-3	TGTGCCATCAGTGAGTCTCAGGGAGGGAGCTATGGCTACACCTTC	CAISESQGGSYGYTF
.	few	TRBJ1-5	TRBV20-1	TGCAGTGCCTTACAGGGTGATATGGGTCAGCCCCAGCATTTT	CSALQGDMGQPQHF
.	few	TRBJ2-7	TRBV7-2	TGTGCCAGCAGCTTATACAAATACTACGAGCAGTACTTC	CASSLYKYYEQYF
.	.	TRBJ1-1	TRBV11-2	TGTGCCAGCAACCAAAATGAGAACACTGAAGCTTTCTTT	CASNQNENTEAFF
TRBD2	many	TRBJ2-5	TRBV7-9	TGTGCCAGCAGCTTACCGCTAGCGGGAGGCCGGGAGACCCAGTACTTC	CASSLPLAGGRETQYF
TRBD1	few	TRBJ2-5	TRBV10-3	TGTGCCAGCAGACGGACAGGAGAGACCCAGTACTTC	CASRRTGETQYF
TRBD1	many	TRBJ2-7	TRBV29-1	TGCAGCGTTGGGACAGGGGGTTACGAGCAGTACTTC	CSVGTGGYEQYF
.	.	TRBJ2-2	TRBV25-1	TGTGCCAGCAGCGACCAACAGGGGAACACCGGGGAGCTGTTTTTT	CASSDQQGNTGELFF
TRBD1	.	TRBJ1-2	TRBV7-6	TGTGCCAGCTCCCCCTCCGGGACAGGGGTGTTCGGCTACACCTTC	CASSPSGTGVFGYTF
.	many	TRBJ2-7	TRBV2	TGTGCCAGCAGTGCCGGGACACGTTACCCCTACGAGCAGTACTTC	CASSAGTRYPYEQYF
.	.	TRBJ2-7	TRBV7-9	TGTGCCAGCAGCTTAGAAGGACCGGGGTACGAGCAGTACTTC	CASSLEGPGYEQYF
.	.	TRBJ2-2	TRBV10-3	TGTGTCATCAGCGCAGGGCAATCGAACACCGGGGAGCTGTTTTTT	CVISAGQSNTGELFF
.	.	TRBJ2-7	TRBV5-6	TGTGCCAGCAGCTTGTGGGGGAGCTCCTACGAGCAGTACTTC	CASSLWGSSYEQYF
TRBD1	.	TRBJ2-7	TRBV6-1	TGTGCCAGCGATTCCGGGACAGGGGGTAACGAGCAGTACTTC	CASDSGTGGNEQYF
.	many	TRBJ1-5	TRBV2	TGTGCCAGCAGGGGAGAGGGATATAGCAATCAGCCCCAGCATTTT	CASRGEGYSNQPQHF
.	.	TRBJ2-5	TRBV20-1	TGCAGTGCTCTTGGAGGGACTCCGAGGGAGACCCAGTACTTC	CSALGGTPRETQYF
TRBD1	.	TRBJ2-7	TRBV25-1	TGTGCCAGCAAGGGGGCCCACGAGCAGTACTTC	CASKGAHEQYF
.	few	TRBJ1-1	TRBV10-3	TGTGCCAGCAGCCCCGGGGGCAATAACGAAGCTTTCTTT	CASSPGGNNEAFF
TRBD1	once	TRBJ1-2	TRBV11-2	TGTGCGCAAGACGGGACAGTCACTAACTATGGCTACACCTTC	CAQDGTVTNYGYTF
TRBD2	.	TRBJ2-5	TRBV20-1	TGCAGTGCTACCGGGACTAGCGCCTGGGAGACCCAGTACTTC	CSATGTSAWETQYF
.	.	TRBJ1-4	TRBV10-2	TGCGCCAGCAGTGCGGGGAGTGAAAAACTGTTTTTT	CASSAGSEKLFF
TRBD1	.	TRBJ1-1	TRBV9	TGTGCCAGCAGCGTTGCAGGGGGCCCAAACACTGAAGCTTTCTTT	CASSVAGGPNTEAFF
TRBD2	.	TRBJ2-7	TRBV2	TGTGCCAGCTTGGAAACTAGCGGGAGGCCCCGAAGCTCCTACGAGCAGTACTTC	CASLETSGRPRSSYEQYF
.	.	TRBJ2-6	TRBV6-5	TGTGCCAGCAGTTACGGCCAGGGCTCTGGGGCCAACGTCCTGACTTTC	CASSYGQGSGANVLTF
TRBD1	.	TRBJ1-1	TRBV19	TGTGCCAGTAGTAGGCCAAGACAGGGAGCCGCTGAAGCTTTCTTT	CASSRPRQGAAEAFF
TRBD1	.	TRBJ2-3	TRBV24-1	TGTGCCACCAACAGGGGGGAGGAGTATTTT	CATNRGEEYF
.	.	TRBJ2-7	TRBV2	TGTGCCAGCAGTTTTACCCTCTCCTACGAGCAGTACTTC	CASSFTLSYEQYF
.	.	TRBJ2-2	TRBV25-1	TGCAGTGCGAGCCACAGGGCGCAGAACACCGGGGAGCTGTTTTTT	CSASHRAQNTGELFF